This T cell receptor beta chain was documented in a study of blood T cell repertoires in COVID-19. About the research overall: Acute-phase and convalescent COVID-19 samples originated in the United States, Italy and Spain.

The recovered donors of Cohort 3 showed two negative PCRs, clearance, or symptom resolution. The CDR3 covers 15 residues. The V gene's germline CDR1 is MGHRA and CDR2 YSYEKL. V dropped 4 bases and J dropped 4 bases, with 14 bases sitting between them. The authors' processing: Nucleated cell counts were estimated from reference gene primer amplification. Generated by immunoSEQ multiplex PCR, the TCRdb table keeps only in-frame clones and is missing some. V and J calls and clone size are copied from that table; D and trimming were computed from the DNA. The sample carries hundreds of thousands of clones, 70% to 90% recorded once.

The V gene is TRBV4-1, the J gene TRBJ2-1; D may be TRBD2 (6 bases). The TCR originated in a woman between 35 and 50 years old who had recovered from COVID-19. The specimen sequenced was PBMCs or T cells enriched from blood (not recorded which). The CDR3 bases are TGCGCCAGCAGCCCTCGCCTAGCGAGTTACAATGAGCAGTTCTTC. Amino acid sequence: CASSPRLASYNEQFF.